One sample yielded the 18 T cell receptor beta chains listed below, sequenced in a study of monozygotic twins with cystic fibrosis. TCRdb keeps only in-frame clones here, not all; method: immunoSEQ multiplex PCR. The data contain about 29,000 clones, 85% of them seen just once; the ten biggest clones take up around 0.88%. Sequenced sample: blood. Every receptor here comes from a girl aged 2 to 9 with cystic fibrosis.

The chain joins TRBV6-4 to TRBJ1-6; 9 positions match TRBD1. J lost 9 bases, V lost 6 bases, and 3 bases had no gene match. The CDR3 spans 13 residues. Germline V gene sequence: CDR1 MRHNA, CDR2 SNTAGT. The chain's CDR3 is CASSTGGISPLHF. The CDR3 DNA follows: TGTGCCAGCAGCACAGGGGGCATTTCACCCCTCCACTTT.

This clone was counted once. The chain employs TRBV18 and TRBJ2-1, with 10 bases that match TRBD2. With V trimmed by 3 bases and J by 4 bases, 6 bases remained unmatched. This CDR3 is 16 amino acids long. CDR1 KGHSH and CDR2 LQKENI come from the germline V gene. CDR3 protein: CASSPNQAGGYNEQFF. CDR3 coding DNA: TGTGCCAGCTCACCCAATCAAGCGGGAGGGTACAATGAGCAGTTCTTC.

This clone was seen just once. The chain has TRBV7-8 and TRBJ2-7; tentative D call: TRBD1 (5 bases). CDR1 is SGHVS and CDR2 is FQNEAQ in the germline V gene. The V end lost 4 bases, the J end lost 5 bases, and 9 bases lay between the germline ends. The CDR3 spans 12 residues. The CDR3 nucleotides read TGTGCCAGCAGCTCGACAGCGCACGAGCAGTACTTC. This translates into CASSSTAHEQYF.

The chain uses TRBV4-1 and TRBJ2-7; D remains unclear. Germline values: CDR1 MGHRA, CDR2 YSYEKL. This CDR3 contains 15 residues. V shed 6 bases and J shed 0 bases, with 15 bases lying between them. The CDR3 DNA follows: TGCGCCAGCAGTCTTACCCCGCATAGCTCCTACGAGCAGTACTTC. This sequence encodes CASSLTPHSSYEQYF.

The rearrangement uses TRBV6-1 and TRBJ1-1, with 7 bases fitting TRBD1. The trim removed 4 bases at V and 6 bases at J, leaving 5 bases unmatched. Germline CDR1 is MNHNS and CDR2 is SASEGT. The CDR3 has 13 amino acids. The CDR3 DNA reads as TGTGCCAGCAGTGCGGGGACAGCGTCTGAAGCTTTCTTT. As protein: CASSAGTASEAFF.

This chain links TRBV5-5 with TRBJ1-1; D unresolved. Germline V gives CDR1 SGHKS, CDR2 YYEKEE (reference sequence). The germline V and J ends were trimmed by 9 bases and 8 bases, with 23 bases remaining between them. The CDR3 consists of 14 residues. The CDR3 DNA reads as TGTGCCACGGGCACCGACATACCCTTGAAAGAAGCTTTCTTT. Amino acid sequence: CATGTDIPLKEAFF.

This clone was counted only a few times. V gene TRBV6-5 combines with J gene TRBJ2-7, with 7 bases fitting TRBD2. Germline trimming cut 6 bases from V and 3 bases from J; bases unmatched to any gene: 8. CDR1 is MNHEY and CDR2 is SVGAGI in the germline V gene. This CDR3 region has 14 residues. This chain's CDR3 is CASRPSGTNYEQYF. The CDR3 DNA reads as TGTGCCAGCAGACCCTCCGGGACTAACTACGAGCAGTACTTC.

The V gene is TRBV25-1, the J gene TRBJ2-7, with D maybe TRBD1 (6 bases). This CDR3 has 15 amino acids. The germline gives CDR1 MGHDK, CDR2 SYGVNS. V was cut by 3 bases and J by 2 bases, with 14 bases left in between. The CDR3 loop reads CASSEEGGNPYEQYF. The CDR3, as DNA: TGTGCCAGCAGTGAGGAAGGGGGAAACCCCTACGAGCAGTACTTC.

The genes are TRBV6-6 and TRBJ1-1; D is unresolved. The germline V gene encodes CDR1 MNHNY and CDR2 SVGAGI (reference sequence). The V end was cut by 4 bases, the J end by 7 bases, with 13 bases between. The CDR3 is 13 amino acids. This CDR3 reads CASSSPDGDEAFF. In DNA, the CDR3 is TGTGCCAGCAGTTCCCCGGACGGTGATGAAGCTTTCTTT.

The V call is TRBV7-8, the J call TRBJ2-7; no firm D call. Germline V lookup: CDR1 SGHVS, CDR2 FQNEAQ. The CDR3 extends over 12 amino acids. Trimming shortened V by 4 bases and J by 0 bases, and 4 bases separated the two germline ends. Here the CDR3 DNA reads TGTGCCAGCAGCTCCCTCTCCTACGAGCAGTACTTC. Its translation: CASSSLSYEQYF.

The chain combines TRBV27 with TRBJ2-7; 14 bases align to TRBD2. V lost 4 bases, J lost 7 bases, and 6 bases stayed unmatched. The CDR3 totals 15 residues. CDR1 is MNHEY and CDR2 is SMNVEV in the germline V gene (reference sequence). The CDR3 loop is CASSWTSGRMGEQYF. CDR3 nucleotide sequence: TGTGCCAGCAGTTGGACTAGCGGGAGGATGGGGGAGCAGTACTTC.

The chain is built from TRBV10-3 and TRBJ2-7, with 10 bases that match TRBD2. The J segment lost 6 bases and the V segment lost 10 bases, leaving 9 bases of the junction unmatched. This CDR3 has 13 amino acids. CDR1 is ENHRY and CDR2 is SYGVKD in the germline V gene. CDR3 nucleotide sequence: TGTGCCACAGGACTAGCGGAAAGTAGCGAGCAGTACTTC. Its translation is CATGLAESSEQYF.

This clone was counted only a few times. The chain recombines TRBV30 with TRBJ1-4; D unclear. The V end was cut by 1 base, the J end by 0 bases, with 6 bases between. Germline values: CDR1 GTSNPN, CDR2 SVGIG (reference sequence). This CDR3 region has 14 residues. In DNA, the CDR3 is TGTGCCTGGAGTGCGGGTTCAACTAATGAAAAACTGTTTTTT. This translates into CAWSAGSTNEKLFF.

The CDR3 is CASSQNSGSSAKNIQYF. The CDR3, as DNA: TGTGCCAGCAGCCAAAATAGCGGGAGCTCAGCCAAAAACATTCAGTACTTC. This chain connects TRBV4-2 to TRBJ2-4, with 9 bases matching TRBD2. CDR1 is LGHNA and CDR2 is YNFKEQ in the germline V gene. Losses at the gene ends were 2 bases for V and 0 bases for J; bases not matched to a gene: 5. This CDR3 comprises 17 residues.

This chain connects TRBV9 to TRBJ2-3; TRBD2 agrees at 7 bases. V dropped 0 bases and J dropped 5; count of bases not matched to a gene: 9. The germline V gene has CDR1 SGDLS and CDR2 YYNGEE. This CDR3 spans 16 amino acids. As DNA, the CDR3 is TGTGCCAGCAGCGTAGCGGCGGGGGTCGCTGAAGATACGCAGTATTTT. It codes for CASSVAAGVAEDTQYF. The whole variable domain, remainder taken from reference TRBV9 and TRBJ2-3, is DSGVTQTPKHLITATGQRVTLRCSPRSGDLSVYWYQQSLDQGLQFLIQYYNGEERAKGNILERFSAQQFPDLHSELNLSSLELGDSALYFCASSVAAGVAEDTQYFGPGTRLTVL.

The rearrangement joins TRBV10-3 to TRBJ1-6; D is uncertain. The CDR3 totals 15 residues. Germline V gene lookup returns CDR1 ENHRY and CDR2 SYGVKD. V lost 2 bases and J 2 bases, leaving 7 bases between the germline ends. As DNA, the CDR3 is TGTGCCATCAGTGAGGGGCAAACCTATAATTCACCCCTCCACTTT. As protein: CAISEGQTYNSPLHF.

The genes are TRBV18 and TRBJ2-6; D ambiguous. The CDR3 is 14 amino acids. Trimming took off 3 bases at V and 1 base at J, with 4 bases between the two ends. From germline, CDR1 is KGHSH and CDR2 LQKENI. The CDR3 DNA follows: TGTGCCAGCTCACCTCAATCTGGGGCCAACGTCCTGACTTTC. It codes for CASSPQSGANVLTF.

V gene TRBV5-1 combines with J gene TRBJ2-2; 7 bases agree with TRBD2. The V segment lost 4 bases and the J segment 2 bases; nucleotides outside the gene matches: 20. The CDR3 sequence is 20 residues long. Germline lookup yields CDR1 SGHRS and CDR2 YFSETQ. The CDR3 nucleotides read TGCGCCAGCAGCCTGGGTCCGTCCGCGGCTAGCGGCCTTAACACCGGGGAGCTGTTTTTT. Residues: CASSLGPSAASGLNTGELFF.